This paragraph reports one TCR beta chain. Its antigen remains unknown. Germline V gene sequence: CDR1 MDHEN, CDR2 SYDVKM. The CDR3 covers 12 residues. Deletions cut 6 bases from V and 8 bases from J, with 13 bases between. This record comes from a study of post-analysis software for immune sequencing data. Overall study findings and caveats: Diversity measured as normalized Chao1 was significantly lower in multiple sclerosis patients than in controls. Four or five TRBV segments were more frequent in patients than controls; TRBV5-6, TRBV5-1 and TRBV20-1 belonged to this group.

Sequencing libraries made from TCR beta cDNA carried unique molecular identifiers. Between roughly 1 and 10 million T cells gave rise to roughly 0.5 million cDNA molecules. From the PCR reads, TCRdb called clonotypes with MiXCR, one entry per CDR3 protein. The data show roughly 730,000 distinct CDR3 sequences, less than 35% seen once. The specimen was blood. This sequence was found in a girl aged 5-17 years with multiple sclerosis. The rearrangement joins TRBV28 to TRBJ1-2; D gene unclear. The CDR3 nucleotides are TGTGCCAGCAGCTCCAAGCGGTGGGGCTACACCTTC. Residues: CASSSKRWGYTF.